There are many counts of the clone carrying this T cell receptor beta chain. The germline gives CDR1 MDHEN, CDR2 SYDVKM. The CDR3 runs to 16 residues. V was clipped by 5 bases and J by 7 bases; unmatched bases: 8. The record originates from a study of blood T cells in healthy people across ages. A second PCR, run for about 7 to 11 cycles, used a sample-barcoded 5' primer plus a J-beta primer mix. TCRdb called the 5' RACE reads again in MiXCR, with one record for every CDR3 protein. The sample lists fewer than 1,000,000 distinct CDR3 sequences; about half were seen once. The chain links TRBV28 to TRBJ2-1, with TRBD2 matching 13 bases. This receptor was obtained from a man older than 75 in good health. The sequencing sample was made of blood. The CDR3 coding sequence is TGTGCCAGCAGTACCCCACTAGCGGGAGGGTTTAATGAGCAGTTCTTC. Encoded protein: CASSTPLAGGFNEQFF.